Presented here are 2 T cell receptor beta chains from one specimen sequenced in a study of Ad26.COV2.S vaccination and SARS-CoV-2 variants. Repertoires were generated with immunoSEQ multiplex PCR, while TCRdb's copy carries only in-frame clones and drops some. Altogether nearly 400,000 clones are present, about nine tenths being singletons, with the ten largest covering around 1.9%. Documented treatment: some 19 received Ad26.COV2.S at low or high dose, single or two shots; 5 received placebo; per-sample allocation not given. Collection of samples fell on day 63 after the first vaccine or placebo injection. Material: peripheral blood, obtained in a trial of Ad26.COV2.S vaccine versus placebo. The receptors shown here come from a person aged 18 to 59 who received the Ad26.COV2.S COVID-19 vaccine or a placebo.

The DNA for the CDR3 is TGTGCCAGTAGTAGGAGCCTGAGCTCCTACAATGAGCAGTTCTTC. This codes for CASSRSLSSYNEQFF. The chain combines TRBV19 with TRBJ2-1; no clear D gene. Deletions cut 4 bases from V and 0 bases from J, with 10 bases between. Germline V lookup: CDR1 LNHDA, CDR2 SQIVND (reference sequence). The CDR3 has 15 amino acids.

The chain recombines TRBV25-1 with TRBJ2-5; 9 bases match TRBD1. With 3 bases clipped from V and 2 bases from J, the junction kept 7 bases outside the gene matches. CDR3 length equals 16 residues. Germline V gene lookup returns CDR1 MGHDK and CDR2 SYGVNS. CDR3 sequence reads: CASSDATGGRQETQYF. The CDR3 DNA follows: TGTGCCAGCAGTGACGCGACAGGGGGGAGGCAAGAGACCCAGTACTTC.